This is a list of T cell receptor beta chains from one sample in a study of T-cell memory formation after mild COVID-19. TCRdb re-analysed the 5' RACE reads in MiXCR, keeping a single row per CDR3 protein. The table records approximately 400,000 distinct CDR3 sequences, over 15% of them present only once. Sequenced: PBMCs or a T cell subset sorted from them (not recorded which). The receptor set was obtained from a man aged 18-30 years who had mild COVID-19 (a few samples of this study predate the infection). Cell type and time point are not known. The CDR3 runs from the conserved cysteine through the conserved F or W. Each record gives: D gene, J gene, V gene, clone size, CDR3 protein, CDR3 DNA. The D gene is left open where the match is weak. The listing skips clone size in some rows; elsewhere it reads once, few, many or a size class.

.,TRBJ1-3,TRBV7-2,once,CASRPGGAIGNTIYF,TGTGCCAGCAGACCCGGGGGCGCCATAGGAAACACCATATATTTT
.,TRBJ1-5,TRBV15,many,CATSRDWVGASNQPQHF,TGTGCCACCAGCAGAGATTGGGTAGGGGCGAGCAATCAGCCCCAGCATTTT
.,TRBJ2-1,TRBV20-1,few,CSAEGRSYNEQFF,TGCAGTGCCGAGGGCCGGTCCTACAATGAGCAGTTCTTC
.,TRBJ1-6,TRBV27,few,CATMFGGGGSPLHF,TGTGCCACCATGTTTGGGGGGGGGGGTTCACCCCTCCACTTT
TRBD1,TRBJ1-1,TRBV7-3,many,CASSEQGANTEAFF,TGTGCCAGCAGCGAACAGGGGGCGAACACTGAAGCTTTCTTT
.,TRBJ2-3,TRBV6-1,.,CASSEVGGSSTDTQYF,TGTGCCAGCAGTGAAGTCGGGGGATCTAGCACAGATACGCAGTATTTT
.,TRBJ1-1,TRBV10-3,once,CAISAGRAEAFF,TGTGCCATCAGTGCAGGGAGGGCTGAAGCTTTCTTT
.,TRBJ2-6,TRBV6-2/TRBV6-3,.,CASNHRVGANVLTF,TGTGCCAGCAACCACAGGGTTGGGGCCAACGTCCTGACTTTC
.,TRBJ1-4,TRBV12-3/TRBV12-4,.,CASRDPRGGEKLFF,TGTGCCAGCAGAGACCCACGGGGAGGTGAAAAACTGTTTTTT
TRBD2,TRBJ2-1,TRBV2,few,CASRRRTSGGKAEQFF,TGTGCCAGCAGGAGGCGGACTAGCGGGGGGAAGGCTGAGCAGTTCTTC
.,TRBJ1-3,TRBV5-1,.,CASSVDPGTPGNTIYF,TGCGCCAGCAGCGTGGACCCCGGGACCCCTGGAAACACCATATATTTT
TRBD1,TRBJ2-3,TRBV11-2,few,CASSVRDRSTDTQYF,TGTGCCAGCAGCGTCCGGGACAGAAGCACAGATACGCAGTATTTT
TRBD1,TRBJ1-5,TRBV10-3,few,CAIRPGQGVGQPQHF,TGTGCCATCAGGCCGGGACAGGGGGTCGGGCAGCCCCAGCATTTT
.,TRBJ1-2,TRBV7-9,few,CASSLAGRSSYGYTF,TGTGCCAGCAGCTTAGCGGGCAGATCATCTTATGGCTACACCTTC
.,TRBJ2-1,TRBV30,few,CAWSRQVNEQFF,TGTGCCTGGAGTAGGCAGGTCAATGAGCAGTTCTTC
.,TRBJ2-2,TRBV9,.,CASSVLGSGELFF,TGTGCCAGCAGCGTATTAGGGTCCGGGGAGCTGTTTTTT
TRBD2,TRBJ2-3,TRBV4-2,.,CASSRGLAHTDTQYF,TGTGCCAGCAGCAGGGGACTAGCGCACACAGATACGCAGTATTTT
TRBD1,TRBJ1-2,TRBV5-5,few,CASSPGQGADWSGYTF,TGTGCCAGCAGCCCCGGACAGGGGGCGGATTGGAGTGGCTACACCTTC
.,TRBJ2-5,TRBV6-5,few,CASKPTALETQYF,TGTGCCAGCAAGCCTACAGCGCTGGAGACCCAGTACTTC
.,TRBJ1-4,TRBV20-1,.,CSATPGPSEKLFF,TGCAGTGCTACCCCCGGACCCAGTGAAAAACTGTTTTTT
.,TRBJ2-7,TRBV20-1,many,CSASKGLDIYEQYF,TGCAGTGCTAGTAAGGGGCTAGACATATACGAGCAGTACTTC
TRBD1,TRBJ1-2,TRBV5-1,.,CASSDNDRGDYGYTF,TGCGCCAGCAGCGACAACGACAGGGGGGACTATGGCTACACCTTC
TRBD1,TRBJ2-1,TRBV2,.,CASSGTGPNNEQFF,TGTGCCAGCAGTGGGACAGGGCCAAACAATGAGCAGTTCTTC
.,TRBJ2-7,TRBV3-1,few,CASSQGVRGTYEQYF,TGTGCCAGCAGCCAAGGGGTGCGGGGTACCTACGAGCAGTACTTC
.,TRBJ1-1,TRBV6-5,few,CASSYPGRGNTEAFF,TGTGCCAGCAGTTACCCCGGACGGGGGAACACTGAAGCTTTCTTT
.,TRBJ2-7,TRBV6-5,few,CASSPGGIPSYEQYF,TGTGCCAGCAGCCCTGGGGGGATACCTTCCTACGAGCAGTACTTC
TRBD1,TRBJ2-3,TRBV24-1,few,CATGRTGMSDTQYF,TGTGCCACCGGCAGGACAGGCATGTCAGATACGCAGTATTTT
TRBD2,TRBJ2-2,TRBV5-8,.,CASSPVEAGGDTGELFF,TGTGCCAGCAGCCCCGTGGAAGCGGGGGGGGACACCGGGGAGCTGTTTTTT
.,TRBJ1-2,TRBV7-3,.,CASSESGTRWDYGYTF,TGTGCCAGCAGCGAATCCGGGACCCGCTGGGACTATGGCTACACCTTC
.,TRBJ1-1,TRBV5-1,.,CASSLFGGKLGNTEAFF,TGCGCAAGCAGCTTGTTCGGGGGGAAGTTGGGGAACACTGAAGCTTTCTTT
.,TRBJ2-1,TRBV12-3/TRBV12-4,.,CASGSGLNEQFF,TGTGCCAGCGGCAGCGGTCTGAATGAGCAGTTCTTC
.,TRBJ1-1,TRBV19,few,CASSTYGRAGDTEAFF,TGTGCCAGTAGTACTTACGGACGGGCCGGGGACACTGAAGCTTTCTTT
TRBD2,TRBJ2-3,TRBV7-2,few,CASSLTSGGSDTQYF,TGTGCCAGCAGCTTGACTAGCGGGGGTTCAGATACGCAGTATTTT
.,TRBJ2-2,TRBV7-9,.,CASKRGYTGELFF,TGTGCCAGCAAAAGGGGCTACACCGGGGAGCTGTTTTTT
.,TRBJ2-1,TRBV20-1,many,CSAEPVNEQFF,TGCAGTGCCGAACCTGTGAATGAGCAGTTCTTC
.,TRBJ2-5,TRBV7-9,few,CASSATGQRDQYF,TGTGCCAGCAGCGCCACGGGACAAAGGGACCAGTACTTC
.,TRBJ1-1,TRBV5-5,.,CASRDRAYMNTEAFF,TGTGCCAGCAGAGACAGAGCTTACATGAACACTGAAGCTTTCTTT
.,TRBJ2-7,TRBV3-1,few,CASSLARGGAKYEQYF,TGTGCCAGCAGCCTTGCCAGAGGGGGGGCCAAGTACGAGCAGTACTTC
.,TRBJ2-3,TRBV5-1,few,CASSLPLSDDTQYF,TGCGCCAGCAGCTTGCCCCTCTCTGACGATACGCAGTATTTT
TRBD2,TRBJ2-4,TRBV5-4,.,CASSETSGGNIQYF,TGTGCCAGCAGCGAGACTAGCGGGGGAAACATTCAGTACTTC
TRBD2,TRBJ2-7,TRBV12-3/TRBV12-4,.,CASSFWGGGPQYF,TGTGCCAGCAGTTTCTGGGGCGGGGGGCCCCAGTACTTC
TRBD2,TRBJ2-1,TRBV7-9,.,CASSLRLAGGHDNEQFF,TGTGCCAGCAGCTTGAGACTAGCGGGGGGGCATGACAATGAGCAGTTCTTC
.,TRBJ2-3,TRBV14,few,CASSPAGVIDTQYF,TGTGCCAGCAGCCCGGCAGGGGTAATAGATACGCAGTATTTT
.,TRBJ2-2,TRBV5-1,.,CASSRNPTVTNTGELFF,TGCGCCAGCAGCCGAAACCCGACAGTTACGAACACCGGGGAGCTGTTTTTT
TRBD2,TRBJ2-7,TRBV20-1,.,CSARDRLTSWGGLADPSYEQYF,TGCAGTGCTAGAGATCGCCTAACGTCCTGGGGGGGACTAGCGGATCCCTCCTACGAGCAGTACTTC
.,TRBJ2-5,TRBV12-5,.,CASGQGTQETQYF,TGTGCTAGTGGCCAGGGGACCCAAGAGACCCAGTACTTC
TRBD2,TRBJ2-3,TRBV7-9,.,CASSPVLRGVSDTQYF,TGTGCCAGCAGCCCCGTCCTACGGGGGGTATCAGATACGCAGTATTTT
.,TRBJ2-5,TRBV15,few,CATSRVVWQEETQYF,TGTGCCACCAGCAGAGTGGTTTGGCAGGAAGAGACCCAGTACTTC
.,TRBJ2-4,TRBV3-1,.,CASSQEGVGVKNIQYF,TGTGCCAGCAGCCAAGAGGGCGTGGGGGTCAAAAACATTCAGTACTTC
TRBD2,TRBJ2-5,TRBV9,many,CASSVGGGGAGETQYF,TGTGCCAGCAGCGTAGGCGGCGGGGGGGCCGGAGAGACCCAGTACTTC
.,TRBJ1-6,TRBV4-2,few,CASSPSTGPSYSPLHF,TGTGCCAGCAGCCCCTCTACGGGACCGAGTTATTCACCCCTCCACTTT
.,TRBJ2-2,TRBV4-3,.,CASSQDKGGARDTGELFF,TGCGCCAGCAGCCAAGATAAGGGGGGGGCCCGTGACACCGGGGAGCTGTTTTTT
TRBD2,TRBJ2-2,TRBV6-2/TRBV6-3,.,CASSYSSPGLAATGNTGELFF,TGTGCCAGCAGTTACTCGTCCCCCGGACTAGCGGCGACTGGGAACACCGGGGAGCTGTTTTTT